This record looks at one T cell receptor beta chain sequence and its context. Its antigen is unidentified. This entry is derived from a study of shared clonotypes between healthy human individuals. Broader study findings: Although depth was large, rarefaction showed that sequencing of the sorted subsets was incomplete. Non-shared clonotypes displayed generation probabilities falling below those of clonotypes present in all four donors.

This CDR3 spans 17 amino acids. Germline values: CDR1 LGHNA, CDR2 YNFKEQ. Losses at the gene ends were 1 base for V and 2 bases for J; bases not matched to a gene: 7. Authors' methods: Junction-only immunoSEQ sequences carried no quality scores, so filtering differed. Libraries were prepared by immunoSEQ multiplex PCR; TCRdb keeps only in-frame clonotypes and omits some of them. V and J calls and clone size are given by that table; D and trimming were obtained from the DNA. The sample has 1,400,000 or so clones; 97% to 99% are singletons. All donors were Caucasian adults living in Nashville, Tennessee.

The genes are TRBV4-2 and TRBJ2-7, with 11 bases aligning to TRBD2. This sequence originates from a man between 25 and 39 years old in good health. Sequencing used naive CD4+ T cells sorted from blood. The subset here: CD45RA+ positively selected. The DNA for the CDR3 is TGTGCCAGCAGCCAAGCCACGACTAGCGGGATAACCTACGAGCAGTACTTC. This gives the protein CASSQATTSGITYEQYF.